The sequence of this TCR beta chain was determined in a study of blood T cell repertoires in COVID-19. Overall study context: Donors in the United States, Italy and Spain gave samples during acute or convalescent COVID-19. PBMCs, B-cell-depleted T cells, or T cells provided the cDNA or gDNA that made up the material.

Methods used by the authors: Amplification of reference gene primers was used by the study to estimate nucleated cell counts. Sequenced by immunoSEQ multiplex PCR; TCRdb stores in-frame clones only, minus some. The V and J calls and clone size come from that table; D and trimming were worked out from the DNA. The sample records roughly 140,000 clones, 88% being singletons. In germline, CDR1 is SGHAT, CDR2 FQNNGV. The CDR3 loop spans 14 amino acids. Deletions cut 3 bases from V and 2 bases from J, with 11 bases between. The TCR sequence derives from a man aged 65-85 years with acute or convalescent COVID-19. Sample: peripheral blood. The chain carries TRBV11-2 and TRBJ2-7, with D tentatively TRBD1 (6 bases). CDR3 protein: CASSFQTGPYEQYF. The DNA of the CDR3 is TGTGCCAGCAGCTTCCAGACAGGTCCCTACGAGCAGTACTTC. Together with reference TRBV11-2 and TRBJ2-7, the CDR3 gives the full variable domain: EAGVAQSPRYKIIEKRQSVAFWCNPISGHATLYWYQQILGQGPKLLIQFQNNGVVDDSQLPKDRFSAERLKGVDSTLKIQPAKLEDSAVYLCASSFQTGPYEQYFGPGTRLTVT.